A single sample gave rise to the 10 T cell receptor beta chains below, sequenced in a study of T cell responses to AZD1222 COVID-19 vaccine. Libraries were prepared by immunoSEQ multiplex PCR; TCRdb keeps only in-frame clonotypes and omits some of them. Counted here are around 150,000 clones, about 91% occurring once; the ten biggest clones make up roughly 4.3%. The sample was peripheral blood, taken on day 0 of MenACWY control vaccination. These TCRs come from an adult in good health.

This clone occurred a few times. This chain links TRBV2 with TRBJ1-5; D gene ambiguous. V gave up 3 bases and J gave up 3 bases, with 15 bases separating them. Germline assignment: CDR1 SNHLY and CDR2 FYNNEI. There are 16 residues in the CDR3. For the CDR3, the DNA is TGTGCCAGCAGTGAGTTGATCGGGCAGGACAATCAGCCCCAGCATTTT. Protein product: CASSELIGQDNQPQHF.

Here the CDR3 reads CASNMGPRTGFNEQFF. CDR3 DNA: TGTGCCAGCAACATGGGGCCAAGGACAGGGTTCAATGAGCAGTTCTTC. The chain carries TRBV27 and TRBJ2-1; 8 nucleotides match TRBD1. The V gene's germline CDR1 is MNHEY and CDR2 SMNVEV (reference sequence). The length of the CDR3 is 16 residues. Losses at the gene ends were 7 bases for V and 6 bases for J; bases not matched to a gene: 14.

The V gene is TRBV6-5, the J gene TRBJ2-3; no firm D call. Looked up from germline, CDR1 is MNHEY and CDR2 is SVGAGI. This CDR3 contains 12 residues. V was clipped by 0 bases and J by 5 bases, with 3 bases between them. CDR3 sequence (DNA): TGTGCCAGCAGTTACTCTGGAGATACGCAGTATTTT. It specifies CASSYSGDTQYF.

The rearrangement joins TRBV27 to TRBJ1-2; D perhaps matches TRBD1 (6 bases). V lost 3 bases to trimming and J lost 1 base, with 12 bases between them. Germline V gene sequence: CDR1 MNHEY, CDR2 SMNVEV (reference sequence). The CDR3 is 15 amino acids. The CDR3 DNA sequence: TGTGCCAGCAGTTTCGGGGGGGCCATTAACTATGGCTACACCTTC. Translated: CASSFGGAINYGYTF.

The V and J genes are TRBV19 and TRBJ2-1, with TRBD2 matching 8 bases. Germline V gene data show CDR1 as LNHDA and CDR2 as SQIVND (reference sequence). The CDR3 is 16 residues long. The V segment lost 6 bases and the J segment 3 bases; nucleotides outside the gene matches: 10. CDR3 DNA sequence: TGTGCCAGTAGACCCACCACGGGAGGGCGCTACAATGAGCAGTTCTTC. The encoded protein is CASRPTTGGRYNEQFF.

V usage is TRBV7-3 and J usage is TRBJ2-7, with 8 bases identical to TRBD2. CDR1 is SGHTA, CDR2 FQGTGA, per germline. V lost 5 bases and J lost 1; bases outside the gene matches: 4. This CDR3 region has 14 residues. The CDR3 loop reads CASSPTSASYEQYF. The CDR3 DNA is TGTGCCAGCAGCCCGACTAGCGCTTCCTACGAGCAGTACTTC.

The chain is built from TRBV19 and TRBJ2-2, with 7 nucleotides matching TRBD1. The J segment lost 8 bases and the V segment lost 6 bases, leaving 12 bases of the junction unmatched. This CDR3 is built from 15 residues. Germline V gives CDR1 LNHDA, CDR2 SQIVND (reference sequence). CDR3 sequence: CASSRWTGSGGELFF. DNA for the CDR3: TGTGCCAGTAGCCGCTGGACAGGTTCGGGTGGGGAGCTGTTTTTT.

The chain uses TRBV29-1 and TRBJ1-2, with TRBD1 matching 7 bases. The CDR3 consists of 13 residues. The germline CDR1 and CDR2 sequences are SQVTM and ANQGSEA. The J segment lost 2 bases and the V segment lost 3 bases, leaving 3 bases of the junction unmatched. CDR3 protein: CSVETDRNYGYTF. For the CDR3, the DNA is TGCAGCGTTGAGACGGACAGGAACTATGGCTACACCTTC.

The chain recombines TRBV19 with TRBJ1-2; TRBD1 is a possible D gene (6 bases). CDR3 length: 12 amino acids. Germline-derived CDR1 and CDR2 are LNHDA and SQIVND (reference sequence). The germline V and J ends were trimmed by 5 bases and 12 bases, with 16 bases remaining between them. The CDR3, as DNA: TGTGCCAGTAGTCCCTCAACGGGGGGCCACACCTTC. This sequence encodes CASSPSTGGHTF. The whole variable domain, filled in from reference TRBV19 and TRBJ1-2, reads DGGITQSPKYLFRKEGQNVTLSCEQNLNHDAMYWYRQDPGQGLRLIYYSQIVNDFQKGDIAEGYSVSREKKESFPLTVTSAQKNPTAFYLCASSPSTGGHTFGSGTRLTVV.

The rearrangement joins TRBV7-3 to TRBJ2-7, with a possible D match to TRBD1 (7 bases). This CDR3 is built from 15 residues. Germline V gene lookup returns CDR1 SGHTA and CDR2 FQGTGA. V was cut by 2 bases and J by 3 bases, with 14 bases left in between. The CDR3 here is CASSLGGQGVYEQYF. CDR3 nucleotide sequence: TGTGCCAGCAGCTTAGGAGGGCAGGGGGTCTACGAGCAGTACTTC.